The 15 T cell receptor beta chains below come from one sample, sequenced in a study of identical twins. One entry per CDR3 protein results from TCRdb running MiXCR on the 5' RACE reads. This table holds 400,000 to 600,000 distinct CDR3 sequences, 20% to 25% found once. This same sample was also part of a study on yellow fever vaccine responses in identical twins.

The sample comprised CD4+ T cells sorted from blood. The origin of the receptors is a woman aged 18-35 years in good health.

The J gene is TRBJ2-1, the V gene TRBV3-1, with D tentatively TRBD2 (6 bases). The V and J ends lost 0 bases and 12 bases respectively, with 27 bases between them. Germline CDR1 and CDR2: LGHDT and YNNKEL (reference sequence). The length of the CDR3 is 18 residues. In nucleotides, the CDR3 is TGTGCCAGCAGCCAAGATGTATTGTTTCGGGCGGGAAGGTTTAGGCAGTTCTTC. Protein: CASSQDVLFRAGRFRQFF.

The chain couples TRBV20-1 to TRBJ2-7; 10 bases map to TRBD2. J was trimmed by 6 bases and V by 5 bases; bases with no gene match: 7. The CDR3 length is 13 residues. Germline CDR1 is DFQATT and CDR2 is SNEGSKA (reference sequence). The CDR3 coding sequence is TGCAGTGCTTACGGACTAGCGGCGGCCGAGCAGTACTTC. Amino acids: CSAYGLAAAEQYF.

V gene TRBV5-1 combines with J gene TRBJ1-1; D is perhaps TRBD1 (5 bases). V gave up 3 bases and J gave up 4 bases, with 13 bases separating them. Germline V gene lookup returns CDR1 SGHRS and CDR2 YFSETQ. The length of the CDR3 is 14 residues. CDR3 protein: CASSYSGMVTEAFF. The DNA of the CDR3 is TGCGCCAGCAGCTATTCAGGGATGGTCACTGAAGCTTTCTTT.

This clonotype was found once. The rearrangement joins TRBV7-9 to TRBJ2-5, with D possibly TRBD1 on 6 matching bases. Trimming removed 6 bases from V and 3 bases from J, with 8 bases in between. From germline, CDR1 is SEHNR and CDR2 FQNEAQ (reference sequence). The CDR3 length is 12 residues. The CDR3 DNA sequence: TGTGCCAGCAGAGGACAGAAAGAGACCCAGTACTTC. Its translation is CASRGQKETQYF.

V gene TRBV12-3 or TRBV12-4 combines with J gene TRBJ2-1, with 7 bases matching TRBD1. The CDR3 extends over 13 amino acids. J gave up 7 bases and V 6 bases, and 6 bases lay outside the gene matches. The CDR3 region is CASRRGTANEQFF. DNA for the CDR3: TGTGCCAGCAGGCGAGGGACAGCTAATGAGCAGTTCTTC.

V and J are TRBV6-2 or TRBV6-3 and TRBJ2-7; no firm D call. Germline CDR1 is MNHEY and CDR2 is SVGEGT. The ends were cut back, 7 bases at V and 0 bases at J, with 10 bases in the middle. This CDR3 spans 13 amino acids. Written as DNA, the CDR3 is TGTGCCAGCAATGGACGGAACTCCTACGAGCAGTACGTC. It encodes CASNGRNSYEQYV.

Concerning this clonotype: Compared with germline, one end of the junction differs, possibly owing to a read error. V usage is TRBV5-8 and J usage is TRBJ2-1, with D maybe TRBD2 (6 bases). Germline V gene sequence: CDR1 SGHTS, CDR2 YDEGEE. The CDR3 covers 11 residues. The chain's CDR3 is CASSLPLAPKF. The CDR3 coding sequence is TGTGCCAGCAGCTTGCCTCTAGCGCCGAAATTC.

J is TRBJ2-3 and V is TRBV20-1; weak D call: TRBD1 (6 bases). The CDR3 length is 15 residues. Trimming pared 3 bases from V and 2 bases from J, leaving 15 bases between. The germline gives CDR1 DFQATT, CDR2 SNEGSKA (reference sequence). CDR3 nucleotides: TGCAGTGCTAGGAACAGGGTGGTCTACACAGATACGCAGTATTTT. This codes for CSARNRVVYTDTQYF.

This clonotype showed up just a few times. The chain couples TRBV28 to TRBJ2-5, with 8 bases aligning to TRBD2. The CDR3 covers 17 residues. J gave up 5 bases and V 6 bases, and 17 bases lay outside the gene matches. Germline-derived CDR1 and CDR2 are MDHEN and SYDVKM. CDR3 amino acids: CASSSGEAAGVGETQYF. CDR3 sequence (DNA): TGTGCCAGCAGCTCTGGGGAGGCAGCGGGAGTGGGGGAGACCCAGTACTTC.

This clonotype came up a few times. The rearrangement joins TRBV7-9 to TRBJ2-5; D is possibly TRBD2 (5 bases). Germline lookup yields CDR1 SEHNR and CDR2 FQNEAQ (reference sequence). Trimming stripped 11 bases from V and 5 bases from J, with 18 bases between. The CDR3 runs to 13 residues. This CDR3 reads CAGSLGTMETQYF. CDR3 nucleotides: TGTGCCGGGAGTTTGGGAACCATGGAGACCCAGTACTTC.

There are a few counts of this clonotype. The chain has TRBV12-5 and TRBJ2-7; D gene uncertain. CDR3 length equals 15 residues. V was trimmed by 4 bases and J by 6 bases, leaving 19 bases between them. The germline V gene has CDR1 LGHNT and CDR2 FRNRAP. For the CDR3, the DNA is TGTGCTAGTGGTTCCCAAGACCGGCCGCCGGTCGAGCAGTACTTC. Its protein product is CASGSQDRPPVEQYF.

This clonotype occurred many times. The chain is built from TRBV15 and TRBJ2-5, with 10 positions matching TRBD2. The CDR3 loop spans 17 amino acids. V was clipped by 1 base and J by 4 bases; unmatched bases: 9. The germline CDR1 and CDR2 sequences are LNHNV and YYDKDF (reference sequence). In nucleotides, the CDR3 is TGTGCCACCAGCAGAGGGTTGAGCGGGGGGGCTCCAGAGACCCAGTACTTC. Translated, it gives CATSRGLSGGAPETQYF.

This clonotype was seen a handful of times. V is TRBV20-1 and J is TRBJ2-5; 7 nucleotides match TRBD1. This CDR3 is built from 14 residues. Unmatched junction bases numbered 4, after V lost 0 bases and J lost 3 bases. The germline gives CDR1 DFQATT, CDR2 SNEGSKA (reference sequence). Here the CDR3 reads CSARDSGGKETQYF. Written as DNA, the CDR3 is TGCAGTGCTAGAGATTCAGGGGGAAAAGAGACCCAGTACTTC.

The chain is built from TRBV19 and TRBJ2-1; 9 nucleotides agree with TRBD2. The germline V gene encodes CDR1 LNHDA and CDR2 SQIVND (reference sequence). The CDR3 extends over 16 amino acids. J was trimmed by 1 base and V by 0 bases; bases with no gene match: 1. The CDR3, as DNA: TGTGCCAGTAGTATAGACGCGGGGGGGTCCTACAATGAGCAGTTCTTC. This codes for CASSIDAGGSYNEQFF.

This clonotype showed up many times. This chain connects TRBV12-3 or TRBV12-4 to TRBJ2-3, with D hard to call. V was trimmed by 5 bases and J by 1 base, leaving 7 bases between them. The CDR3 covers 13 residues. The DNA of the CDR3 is TGTGCCAGCAGTCCCTGGGGCACAGATACGCAGTATTTT. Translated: CASSPWGTDTQYF.